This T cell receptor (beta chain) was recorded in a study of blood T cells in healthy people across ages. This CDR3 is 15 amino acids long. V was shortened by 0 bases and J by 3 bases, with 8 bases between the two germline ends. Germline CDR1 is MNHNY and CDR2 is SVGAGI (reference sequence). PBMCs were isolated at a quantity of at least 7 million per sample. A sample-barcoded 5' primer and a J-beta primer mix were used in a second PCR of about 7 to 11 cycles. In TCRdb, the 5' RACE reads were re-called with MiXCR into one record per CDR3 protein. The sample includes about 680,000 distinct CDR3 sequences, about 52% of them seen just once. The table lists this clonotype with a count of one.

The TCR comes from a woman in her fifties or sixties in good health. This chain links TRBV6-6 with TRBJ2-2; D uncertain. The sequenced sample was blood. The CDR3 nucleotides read TGTGCCAGCAGTTACTCAAAACTCGACACCGGGGAGCTGTTTTTT. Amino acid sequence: CASSYSKLDTGELFF.